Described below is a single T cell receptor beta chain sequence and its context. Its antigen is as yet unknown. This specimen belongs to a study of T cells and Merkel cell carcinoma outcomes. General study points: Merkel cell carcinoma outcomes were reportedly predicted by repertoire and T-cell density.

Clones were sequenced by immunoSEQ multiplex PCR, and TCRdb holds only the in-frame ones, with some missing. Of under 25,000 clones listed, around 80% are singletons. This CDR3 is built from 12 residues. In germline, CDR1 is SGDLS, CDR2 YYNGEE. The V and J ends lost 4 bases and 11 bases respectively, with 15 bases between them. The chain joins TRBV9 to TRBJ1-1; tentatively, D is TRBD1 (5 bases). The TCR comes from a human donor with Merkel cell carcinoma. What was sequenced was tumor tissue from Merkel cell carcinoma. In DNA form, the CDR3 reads TGTGCCAGCAGCCTCCGTGGGGGGTTGGCTTTCTTT. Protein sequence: CASSLRGGLAFF.